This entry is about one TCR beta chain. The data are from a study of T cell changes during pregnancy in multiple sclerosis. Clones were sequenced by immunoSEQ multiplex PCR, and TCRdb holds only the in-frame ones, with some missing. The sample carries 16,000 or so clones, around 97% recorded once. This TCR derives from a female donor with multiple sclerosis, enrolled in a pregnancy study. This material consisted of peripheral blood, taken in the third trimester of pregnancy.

The CDR3 loop is CASSQVGYPGASGNTIYF. In DNA, the CDR3 is TGCGCCAGCAGCCAAGTCGGCTACCCAGGGGCCTCTGGAAACACCATATATTTT. The rearrangement uses TRBV4-3 and TRBJ1-3, with a possible D match to TRBD1 (6 bases). The CDR3 runs to 18 residues. Per the germline V gene, CDR1 is LGHNA and CDR2 is YSLEER. Trimming took off 1 base at V and 0 bases at J, with 16 bases between the two ends.